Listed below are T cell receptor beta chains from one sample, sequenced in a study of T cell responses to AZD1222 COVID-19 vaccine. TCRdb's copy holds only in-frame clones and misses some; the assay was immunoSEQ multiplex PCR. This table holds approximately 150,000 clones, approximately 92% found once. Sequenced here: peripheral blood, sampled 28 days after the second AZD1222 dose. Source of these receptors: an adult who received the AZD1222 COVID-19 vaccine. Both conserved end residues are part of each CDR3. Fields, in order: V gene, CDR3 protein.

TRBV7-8 CASIAGTSGSYGGSYNEQFF
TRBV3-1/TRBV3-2 CASSYGTGYEQYF
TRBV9 CASSDAGTGSSGEQFF
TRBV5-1 CASSLAIAGGTEAFF
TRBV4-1 CASSQEDGRSNYGYTF
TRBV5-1 CASSPRGNEQYF
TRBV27 CASSLGLAAPGELFF
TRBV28 CASGNQPQHF
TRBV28 CASSLSPNGNQPQHF
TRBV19 CASRQGPGGRKLFF
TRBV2 CASSRPRNTEAFF
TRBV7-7 CASSFDILQETQYF
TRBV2 CASRRDSPLNEQFF